This TCR beta chain was recorded in a study of T cells in women clearing cervical HPV infection. Broader study findings: TRBV6-7 abundance was lower in cases than controls (around 0.11% versus 0.15%).

This CDR3 region has 17 residues. The junction had 14 bases not matched to a gene; V was cut back by 5 bases and J by 5 bases. Looked up from germline, CDR1 is SGHVS and CDR2 is FQNEAQ. Notes on this clone: The antigen remains undetermined. The sequence runs out 3 residues before the end of the CDR3; the remainder is reconstructed from the germline J gene.

Repertoires were generated with immunoSEQ multiplex PCR, while TCRdb's copy carries only in-frame clones and drops some. Across 25,000 to 35,000 clones, the top ten clones capture about 3% of the sample. The TCR comes from a woman aged 18-70 years with a cervical HPV16 infection that either progressed to CIN3+ or cleared (not recorded which). V gene TRBV7-8 combines with J gene TRBJ2-3, with 9 bases lining up with TRBD2. Sequencing was done on a sample of blood buffy coat. The DNA read from the CDR3 is TGTGCCAGCAGCCCTGAACTAGCGGGCCTGGAAGGAGATACG. It translates to CASSPELAGLEGDT. The whole CDR3 protein reads CASSPELAGLEGDTQYF.